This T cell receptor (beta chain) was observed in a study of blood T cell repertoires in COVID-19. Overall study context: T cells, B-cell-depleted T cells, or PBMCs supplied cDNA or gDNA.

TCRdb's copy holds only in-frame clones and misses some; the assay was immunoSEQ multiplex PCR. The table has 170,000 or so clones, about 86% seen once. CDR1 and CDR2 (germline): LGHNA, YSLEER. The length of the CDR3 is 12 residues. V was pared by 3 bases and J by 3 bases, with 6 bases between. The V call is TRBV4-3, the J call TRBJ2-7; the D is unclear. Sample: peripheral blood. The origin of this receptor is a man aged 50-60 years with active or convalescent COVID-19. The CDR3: CASSHLGYEQYF. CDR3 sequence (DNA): TGCGCCAGCAGCCACCTCGGCTACGAGCAGTACTTC.